This T cell receptor beta chain was recovered during a study of cytomegalovirus exposure and HLA in healthy donors (dated by TCRdb to the late 2010s). The study in broad terms: An earlier analysis of several hundred of the donors reported more than 250 Gb of sequence data and 117 million unique TCR beta sequences from 150 million to 200 million T cells. To predict cytomegalovirus infection status, the study brought together high-throughput TCR immunosequencing, statistical association of individual TCRs with disease status, and machine learning. Across some 400 genotyped donors of the cohort, an average of roughly 230,000 unique TCR beta nucleotide sequences per donor were sequenced, and around 20% of those sequences were non-productive. The study profiled the T cell repertoires of hundreds of subjects by immunosequencing and related them to cytomegalovirus serostatus. Both class I and class II loci were covered by HLA typing, at four-digit resolution. An early release that covered 640 HLA-typed donors contained about 300 gigabases of sequencing data and some 87 million unique TCR sequences. Typing coverage varied by locus: roughly 629-630 donors for A, B, C, DRB1 and DQB1; around 560 for DQA1; more than 600 for DPA1; some 470 for DPB1. Every discovery cohort repertoire had been produced on one sequencing platform. In the later analysis, no new phenotypic data were used to find candidate immune exposures; instead, reliance was placed on TCR beta sequences and their occurrence across donors. A later analysis re-examined previously published TCR beta repertoires from just over 650 donors and added high-resolution HLA genotyping to investigate patterns of TCR occurrence. Because of strong linkage in the cohort, 5 or 6 DR-DQ haplotypes were treated as single units for association and clustering. Donor age, sex, ethnicity and CMV serostatus were compiled together with the repertoire data. In an earlier analysis of a few hundred of the donors, high-throughput TCR beta sequencing was used to judge whether each TCR beta V gene segment behaved as functional or pseudogenic. In a later genetic analysis, genome-wide SNP genotypes for 398 of the 666 donors were used, and that subset was treated as a discovery cohort. Besides the first cohort of approximately 670 subjects, a separate validation cohort made up of 120 different subjects was used. Of the approximately 400 genotyped donors, around 81% fell in the genetic ancestry cluster associated with self-reported Caucasian donors. The study was designed to test whether signatures of past pathogen exposure could be identified by cataloging public T cell receptors. Overall study outcomes, separate from this receptor: In vitro tests confirmed that a few of the cytomegalovirus-associated TCR beta chains recognize cytomegalovirus antigens. A further reported finding was that TCR beta sequences accurately predicted the HLA-A and HLA-B alleles for most subjects in the first cohort. Sequencing depth was assumed to be roughly uniform across donors in the presence/absence analyses, though that assumption may not hold. In an earlier analysis of more than 450 of the donors, most TCR beta V segments were observed in productive rearrangements about 87% or about 30% of the time, broadly matching IMGT annotations. The 87-base-pair reads could not distinguish some IMGT-functional V segments, including TRBV6-2 and TRBV6-3, so those segments were excluded. In a later analysis, TCR association rates were found to vary across HLA loci, with the most associated TCRs seen for DRB1 alleles and the fewest for HLA-C alleles. The cohort was sequenced for TCR beta chains only, and without alpha or paired-chain data the features that could be detected were limited. The classifier was reported to diagnose cytomegalovirus status with high specificity and sensitivity in both the original and validation cohorts. Most TCR sequences were seen in very few donors, while some public TCRs were found in many individuals. Immune exposure information for the cohort was limited to CMV serostatus. In a later analysis, most CMV-associated TCR beta chains were found to appear HLA-restricted, with HLA associations seemingly driven largely by CMV exposure. HLA typing was unavailable for some donors at each locus, so association tests used only the typed subset. The authors suggested that the approach could potentially be extended to other disease states and immunological phenotypes. A total of 164 TCR beta chains were listed by the study as associated with cytomegalovirus. At a false discovery rate of 0.05, a later analysis linked around 17,000 TCR beta sequences to specific HLA alleles. In a later analysis, several top co-occurrence clusters were reported to appear linked to parvovirus B19, influenza, CMV and Epstein-Barr virus. Over 15 rarely observed V segments, including chromosome 9 orphons, were excluded from the earlier analysis of several hundred of the donors because counts were too low. According to a later genetic analysis, donors in an Asian-associated ancestry cluster had fewer N-insertions in productive TCRs than the roughly 700-donor mean. An association between a missense DCLRE1C variant and V-gene and J-gene trimming of TCR beta chains was found in a later genetic analysis and replicated in an independent cohort. The sequencing pipeline was judged likely to have produced a cluster of highly shared sequence variants as a technical artifact. Linkage disequilibrium might explain the correlated functional status among segregating V segments, but an unknown experimental factor could not be ruled out. A later analysis found that HLA-associated TCR beta chains were more clonally expanded and had lower generation probabilities than equally common non-associated chains. When HLA alleles, especially DR and DQ, strongly co-occurred, TCR associations were difficult to assign to individual alleles.

To note about this clone: Its specific antigen is unknown. The record has no base qualities; no much larger clone is one base away.

The cysteine opens and the phenylalanine closes a CDR3 of 16 amino acids. The sequence is cut down to CDR3 DNA, 48 bases in frame from base 1. The V end gives up 3 bases and the J end 7 bases, leaving 13 bases in the junction not matched to a gene. The germline V gene supplies CDR1 SGDLS and CDR2 YYNGEE. The method was the immunoSEQ multiplex PCR assay. The multiplex PCR relied on a mix of 60 forward primers for TCR Vbeta segments and 13 reverse primers for TCR Jbeta segments. Amplification of the CDR3 region of rearranged TCR beta genes was performed with a multiplex PCR assay on genomic DNA. The amplified TCR beta libraries were sequenced on the Illumina HiSeq System as 87-base-pair reads. In the authors' own workflow: In a later analysis, some 80 million unique TCR beta chains were counted across the roughly 610 repertoires, and about 9.9 million of these chains were shared by at least two donors. To remove PCR and sequencing errors, raw reads were error-corrected and collapsed into unique sequences using a nearest-neighbor algorithm that merged closely related sequences. To assign V, D and J gene segments, CDR3 sequences were aligned to IMGT reference sequences. For a sequence to be retained, a match of at least six nucleotides was required to both a V gene segment and a J gene segment. A rearrangement was called productive if the CDR3 had no stop codons and remained in frame with V and J, and every other rearrangement was called non-productive. CDR3 was defined according to IMGT convention as the region running from the second conserved V-encoded cysteine to the conserved J-encoded phenylalanine. In an earlier analysis of around 600 of the donors, sequences lacking an unambiguous match to a single V gene segment were excluded. In an earlier analysis of some 590 of the donors, V segments were called functional above 56.7% productive rearrangements and were called segregating when the between-donor standard deviation exceeded 5%. A statistical classification framework was developed to diagnose cytomegalovirus status using the catalog of TCR beta chain sequences. In a later analysis, V and J genes were assigned by comparing TCR nucleotide sequences against IMGT/GENE-DB human TR gene sequences. A later analysis assigned CDR3 sequences and most-parsimonious VDJ recombination scenarios with the TCRdist pipeline. In a later analysis, every TCR beta chain was defined by the combination of its CDR3 amino acid sequence and its V-gene family, and reads without a unique V-gene family were dropped. As a way to deal with suspected cross-contamination and a sequencing artifact, a later analysis dropped roughly 600 nucleotide sequences that were highly shared and had low generation probability. For each public chain, a later analysis derived a clonal expansion index from normalized ranks of inferred template counts within each repertoire. In a later analysis, generation probabilities were computed with a VDJ recombination model fitted to out-of-frame rearrangements, and the resulting probabilities were checked against IGoR. In a later analysis, hypergeometric tests were used to score TCR-TCR, TCR-HLA and TCR-CMV co-occurrence, with a repertoire-size bias correction applied to TCR pairs. To estimate false discovery rates, a later analysis permuted the HLA or CMV assignments 20 times. A later analysis grouped co-occurring TCRs with DBSCAN, adding TCRdist sequence similarity when clustering within HLA-allele-positive subsets. Co-occurrence clustering excluded repertoires with fewer than 30,000 or more than 120,000 public chains, plus five with anomalous nucleotide sharing. TCRdb re-hosts the immuneACCESS table, in-frame sequences only. Its copies lack some clones; in the studies checked, an unresolved V gene accounts for under half of them, and the cause for the rest is not known. The V and J calls and clone size come from that table; D and trimming were worked out from the DNA. Here the sample has about 150,000 clones; roughly 73% occur a single time. The ten most abundant clones make up over 9% of the sample.

The cohort was made up of approximately 670 healthy bone marrow donors. At the time of sampling, all cohort members were nominally healthy, though unrecorded immune exposures were likely present. The donor tested CMV seropositive, placing the donor among the roughly 300 seropositive members of the cohort. Each donor provided a peripheral blood sample, and peripheral blood mononuclear cells were used for TCR beta sequencing. The Qiagen DNeasy Blood Extraction Kit was used to extract genomic DNA from the blood cell samples. Recombination connected TRBV9 to TRBJ1-2, with 9 bases in between that match TRBD1. Sequencing input: PBMCs. The clonotype originates from a man between 18 and 35 years old in good health and CMV-seropositive. In nucleotide form, the sequence is TGTGCCAGCAGCGCTGAAACAGGGGGCGCAATTGGTGGCTACACCTTC. Its amino acids are CASSAETGGAIGGYTF.